These 30 T cell receptor beta chains were sequenced from one sample in a study of early T cells in non-severe SARS-CoV-2 infection. Using its own MiXCR run on the 5' RACE reads, TCRdb lists one record per CDR3 protein. Here the sample spans around 80,000 distinct CDR3 sequences, roughly 13% being singletons. The specimen sequenced was whole blood. Receptor source: an adult who was a healthcare worker with PCR-confirmed SARS-CoV-2 infection or an uninfected control (not recorded which).

The chain employs TRBV20-1 and TRBJ2-5; 12 bases align to TRBD2. Germline V gives CDR1 DFQATT, CDR2 SNEGSKA (reference sequence). Trimming removed 5 bases from V and 9 bases from J; junction bases left unmatched: 7. The CDR3 has 13 amino acids. This CDR3 reads CSAGSSGRVSQYF. In DNA, the CDR3 is TGCAGTGCTGGCTCTAGCGGGAGGGTCTCCCAGTACTTC.

This clonotype was seen repeatedly, ten times or more. The chain links TRBV5-1 to TRBJ1-2; no firm D call. The CDR3 loop spans 13 amino acids. V lost 0 bases and J lost 8, with 11 bases in between. Germline V gives CDR1 SGHRS, CDR2 YFSETQ. The CDR3 is CASSLGGPEGYTF. The CDR3 DNA reads TGCGCCAGCAGCTTGGGAGGCCCGGAGGGCTACACCTTC.

This clonotype was found many times. The J gene is TRBJ1-1, the V gene TRBV7-3, with D hard to call. Germline V gene lookup returns CDR1 SGHTA and CDR2 FQGTGA. The germline V and J ends were trimmed by 8 bases and 2 bases, with 15 bases remaining between them. The CDR3 is made up of 14 amino acids. The CDR3 coding sequence is TGTGCCAGCTCATCAGGACTCGCAAACACTGAAGCTTTCTTT. It translates to CASSSGLANTEAFF.

In its sample, this clonotype was seen many times. The V call is TRBV5-1, the J call TRBJ2-1; D tentatively reads TRBD1 or TRBD2 (5 bases each). Germline V lookup: CDR1 SGHRS, CDR2 YFSETQ. This CDR3 region has 15 residues. Deletions cut 3 bases from V and 2 bases from J, with 12 bases between. As DNA, the CDR3 is TGCGCCAGCAGCTCGGGGCCTAGCCCCTACAATGAGCAGTTCTTC. Encoded protein: CASSSGPSPYNEQFF.

Comments on this clonotype: Because the CDR3 is missing its conserved closing phenylalanine or tryptophan, this is likely a read error. The J gene is TRBJ2-7, the V gene TRBV5-1, with a tentative D call TRBD1 (6 bases). CDR3 length: 15 residues. V lost 2 bases, J lost 0 bases, and 12 bases lay in between. Germline CDR1 is SGHRS and CDR2 is YFSETQ. CDR3 sequence: CASSLGGTSSYEQYL. The CDR3 DNA reads as TGCGCCAGCAGCTTAGGGGGAACTAGCTCCTACGAGCAGTACCTC.

In nucleotides, the CDR3 is TGCGCCAGCAGCGCTGGACAGGGCCCTGAAAAACTGTTTTTT. Its protein product is CASSAGQGPEKLFF. V usage is TRBV5-1 and J usage is TRBJ1-4, with 8 nucleotides matching TRBD1. Germline V CDR1 and CDR2: SGHRS, YFSETQ. There are 14 residues in the CDR3. V gave up 4 bases and J gave up 7 bases; unmatched junction bases: 6.

The rearrangement links TRBV3-1 to TRBJ1-3, with D tentatively TRBD1 (6 bases). This CDR3 has 14 amino acids. Germline V gene data show CDR1 as LGHDT and CDR2 as YNNKEL (reference sequence). V was shortened by 6 bases and J by 8 bases, with 17 bases between the two germline ends. CDR3 in amino acids: CASRRRGEEDTIYF. The CDR3 DNA is TGTGCCAGCAGACGTAGGGGGGAAGAAGACACCATATATTTT.

This sequence joins TRBV7-2 and TRBJ2-5; D possibly corresponds to TRBD1 (5 bases). Per the germline V gene, CDR1 is SGHTA and CDR2 is FQGNSA. The CDR3 has 13 residues. V lost 2 bases to trimming and J lost 2 bases, with 6 bases between them. CDR3 nucleotide sequence: TGTGCCAGCAGCTTACACAGGCAAGAGACCCAGTACTTC. It codes for CASSLHRQETQYF.

This clonotype was recorded a few times. This sequence joins TRBV6-6 and TRBJ1-1; a weak D match, TRBD1 (5 bases). Trimming took 0 bases from V and 5 from J, leaving 13 bases between them. Looked up from germline, CDR1 is MNHNY and CDR2 is SVGAGI (reference sequence). This CDR3 contains 15 residues. The CDR3 DNA reads TGTGCCAGCAGTTACTCGGGGCAGGGAGGGACTGAAGCTTTCTTT. This encodes CASSYSGQGGTEAFF.

This clonotype has only a few counts. The chain combines TRBV6-2 or TRBV6-3 with TRBJ2-1; the match to TRBD2 covers 8 bases. The CDR3 has 18 amino acids. Germline assignment: CDR1 MNHEY and CDR2 SVGEGT. The V segment lost 6 bases and the J segment 7 bases; nucleotides outside the gene matches: 20. The CDR3 loop reads CASSSHHGGREGRNEQFF. The CDR3 region has the DNA TGTGCCAGCAGCTCACACCACGGTGGACGGGAGGGCCGGAATGAGCAGTTCTTC.

This clonotype was observed a few times. The chain recombines TRBV2 with TRBJ2-3, with D perhaps TRBD1 (5 bases). The CDR3 has 15 residues. CDR1 SNHLY and CDR2 FYNNEI come from the germline V gene. With 6 bases removed from V and 3 bases from J, the gap between germline ends came to 16 bases. In DNA form, the CDR3 reads TGTGCCAGCAGCGGACACGCACTGAGAACAGATACGCAGTATTTT. Amino acids: CASSGHALRTDTQYF. The whole variable domain, remainder taken from reference TRBV2 and TRBJ2-3, is EPEVTQTPSHQVTQMGQEVILRCVPISNHLYFYWYRQILGQKVEFLVSFYNNEISEKSEIFDDQFSVERPDGSNFTLKIRSTKLEDSAMYFCASSGHALRTDTQYFGPGTRLTVL.

This clonotype was recorded many times. The V and J genes are TRBV7-8 and TRBJ2-6, with D possibly being TRBD1 (7 bases). V dropped 3 bases and J dropped 2 bases, with 17 bases sitting between them. The CDR3 has 18 amino acids. Per germline, CDR1 SGHVS and CDR2 FQNEAQ. CDR3 sequence reads: CASSLRRDSLTGANVLTF. Here the CDR3 DNA reads TGTGCCAGCAGCTTGCGGCGGGACAGCCTTACTGGGGCCAACGTCCTGACTTTC.

The J gene is TRBJ2-2, the V gene TRBV7-9; D call uncertain. CDR1 SEHNR and CDR2 FQNEAQ come from the germline V gene (reference sequence). V was trimmed by 3 bases and J by 6 bases, leaving 14 bases between them. This CDR3 region has 15 residues. CDR3 amino acids: CASSFRASDAGELFF. CDR3 sequence (DNA): TGTGCCAGCAGCTTTAGAGCTTCCGACGCCGGGGAGCTGTTTTTT.

The chain joins TRBV29-1 to TRBJ2-1; D is perhaps TRBD1 or TRBD2 (6 bases each). Trimming pared 6 bases from V and 8 bases from J, leaving 20 bases between. Germline loops: CDR1 SQVTM, CDR2 ANQGSEA. This CDR3 region has 14 residues. The CDR3 bases are TGCAGCGTGCGGGACACCGGGCGTCAGGATGAGCAGTTCTTC. This encodes CSVRDTGRQDEQFF.

This clonotype has more than one count but fewer than ten. The chain is built from TRBV5-1 and TRBJ2-7; D is perhaps TRBD1 (5 bases). The CDR3 is made up of 12 amino acids. The V end was cut by 4 bases, the J end by 3 bases, with 8 bases between. The germline gives CDR1 SGHRS, CDR2 YFSETQ. This chain's CDR3 is CASSNQGYEQYF. In nucleotides, the CDR3 is TGCGCCAGCAGCAACCAGGGCTACGAGCAGTACTTC. The variable domain in full, completed from reference TRBV5-1 and TRBJ2-7, reads KAGVTQTPRYLIKTRGQQVTLSCSPISGHRSVSWYQQTPGQGLQFLFEYFSETQRNKGNFPGRFSGRQFSNSRSEMNVSTLELGDSALYLCASSNQGYEQYFGPGTRLTVT.

The chain is built from TRBV6-4 and TRBJ2-1; a weak D match, TRBD2 (5 bases). V lost 9 bases, J lost 8 bases, and 14 bases lay in between. The germline V gene has CDR1 MRHNA and CDR2 SNTAGT. The CDR3 loop spans 12 amino acids. The CDR3, as DNA: TGTGCCAGACTAGAGGTTAAGGATGAGCAGTTCTTC. This sequence encodes CARLEVKDEQFF.

The sample holds many counts of this clonotype. V usage is TRBV10-1 and J usage is TRBJ2-3; no definite D call. Trimming shortened V by 3 bases and J by 5 bases, and 9 bases separated the two germline ends. Germline V gene lookup returns CDR1 WNHNN and CDR2 SYGVQD (reference sequence). This CDR3 has 13 amino acids. CDR3 protein: CASSESYGDTQYF. CDR3 bases: TGCGCCAGCAGTGAATCGTATGGAGATACGCAGTATTTT.

This clonotype has more than one count but fewer than ten. The rearrangement uses TRBV20-1 and TRBJ1-6; 8 positions agree with TRBD1. The V gene's germline CDR1 is DFQATT and CDR2 SNEGSKA (reference sequence). The V gene end was trimmed by 2 bases and the J gene end by 9 bases; junction bases not matched to a gene: 9. This CDR3 region has 15 residues. In nucleotides, the CDR3 is TGCAGTGCTAGAACACCGGGACAGGAGACTTCACCCCTCCACTTT. The encoded protein is CSARTPGQETSPLHF.

This clonotype was found a few times. The V gene is TRBV9, the J gene TRBJ1-1; possibly TRBD1 for D (5 bases). With 2 bases removed from V and 4 bases from J, the gap between germline ends came to 12 bases. Germline V gene sequence: CDR1 SGDLS, CDR2 YYNGEE. This CDR3 is 14 amino acids long. CDR3 loop: CASSVRAQSTEAFF. Here the CDR3 DNA reads TGTGCCAGCAGCGTCAGGGCCCAGAGCACTGAAGCTTTCTTT.

The gene calls are TRBV10-3 and TRBJ2-3, with a tentative D call TRBD1 (6 bases). In germline, CDR1 is ENHRY, CDR2 SYGVKD. The CDR3 has 15 amino acids. The V and J ends lost 3 bases and 0 bases respectively, with 10 bases between them. The CDR3 loop reads CAISDQGKSTDTQYF. The CDR3 DNA sequence: TGTGCCATCAGTGACCAGGGGAAGAGCACAGATACGCAGTATTTT.

This clonotype was seen a handful of times. This sequence joins TRBV3-1 and TRBJ2-2; possibly TRBD2 for D (5 bases). The CDR3 sequence is 11 residues long. From germline, CDR1 is LGHDT and CDR2 YNNKEL (reference sequence). V gave up 1 base and J gave up 14 bases, with 8 bases separating them. The CDR3 is CASSQGGYLFF. In DNA form, the CDR3 reads TGTGCCAGCAGCCAAGGCGGGTACCTGTTTTTT.

The rearrangement uses TRBV28 and TRBJ2-2, with 14 bases fitting TRBD2. With V trimmed by 3 bases and J by 8 bases, 2 bases remained unmatched. The CDR3 is 15 amino acids. The germline V gene encodes CDR1 MDHEN and CDR2 SYDVKM. In DNA, the CDR3 is TGTGCCAGCAGTTTTGGACTAGCGGGAGGAGGGGAGCTGTTTTTT. It translates to CASSFGLAGGGELFF.

In its sample, this clonotype was seen many times. The V call is TRBV12-3 or TRBV12-4, the J call TRBJ2-7; D perhaps matches TRBD2 (5 bases). The CDR3 is 14 residues long. Trimming left V 5 bases short and J 3 bases short, with 14 bases between. CDR3 bases: TGTGCCAGCAGTCCCCCGTGGAGGTTCTACGAGCAGTACTTC. This translates into CASSPPWRFYEQYF.

This clonotype was observed a handful of times. The chain employs TRBV2 and TRBJ1-6; TRBD1 is a possible D gene (6 bases). The CDR3 sequence is 15 residues long. In germline, CDR1 is SNHLY, CDR2 FYNNEI. V dropped 7 bases and J dropped 0 bases, with 10 bases sitting between them. The CDR3 sequence: CASNTGSSYNSPLHF. The CDR3 region has the DNA TGTGCCAGCAACACAGGGAGCTCCTATAATTCACCCCTCCACTTT. Supplemented by reference TRBV2 and TRBJ1-6, the full variable domain reads EPEVTQTPSHQVTQMGQEVILRCVPISNHLYFYWYRQILGQKVEFLVSFYNNEISEKSEIFDDQFSVERPDGSNFTLKIRSTKLEDSAMYFCASNTGSSYNSPLHFGNGTRLTVT.

This chain links TRBV7-3 with TRBJ2-5; D call uncertain. The CDR3 is made up of 11 amino acids. CDR1 is SGHTA and CDR2 is FQGTGA in the germline V gene. Trimming took 2 bases from V and 6 from J, leaving 4 bases between them. In DNA, the CDR3 is TGTGCCAGCAGCTTAGGGAAGACCCAGTACTTC. It yields the protein CASSLGKTQYF.

The V and J genes are TRBV6-6 and TRBJ1-5; D gene unclear. Germline V gene sequence: CDR1 MNHNY, CDR2 SVGAGI (reference sequence). There are 13 residues in the CDR3. The ends were cut back, 7 bases at V and 0 bases at J, with 7 bases in the middle. The CDR3 loop is CASTLNSNQPQHF. The CDR3 nucleotides are TGTGCCAGCACTCTGAATAGCAATCAGCCCCAGCATTTT.

Only a few counts were recorded for this clonotype. The gene calls are TRBV5-6 and TRBJ1-1; TRBD1 aligns across 7 bases. Germline-derived CDR1 and CDR2 are SGHDT and YYEEEE. The CDR3 spans 14 residues. Trimming took 3 bases from V and 5 from J; bases not matched to a gene: 7. The CDR3 coding sequence is TGTGCCAGCAGCTCGGAGGGGGCGCGTACTGAAGCTTTCTTT. This sequence encodes CASSSEGARTEAFF.

This chain joins TRBV29-1 and TRBJ1-1; D is undetermined. V was trimmed by 7 bases and J by 3 bases, leaving 15 bases between them. The CDR3 runs to 13 residues. Germline CDR1 and CDR2: SQVTM and ANQGSEA. The CDR3 nucleotides are TGCAGCGCCCGCGGACTTTCGGACACTGAAGCTTTCTTT. Residues: CSARGLSDTEAFF.

The J gene is TRBJ2-5, the V gene TRBV24-1; 9 bases line up with TRBD2. The germline CDR1 and CDR2 sequences are KGHDR and SFDVKD. The CDR3 contains 15 residues. Unmatched junction bases numbered 6, after V lost 3 bases and J lost 5 bases. The chain's CDR3 is CATSDLAGRRETQYF. DNA of the CDR3: TGTGCCACCAGTGATCTAGCGGGGAGAAGGGAGACCCAGTACTTC.

This clonotype occurred many times. V gene TRBV4-1 combines with J gene TRBJ1-4, with a possible D match to TRBD1 (6 bases). Germline lookup yields CDR1 MGHRA and CDR2 YSYEKL. The CDR3 has 14 amino acids. V was pared by 4 bases and J by 1 base, with 7 bases between. CDR3 nucleotides: TGCGCCAGCAGCCCAGGGGTAACTAATGAAAAACTGTTTTTT. Translation: CASSPGVTNEKLFF.